This TCR beta chain appears in the sequencing data of a study of PD-L1 blockade in urothelial cancer. Overall study findings and caveats: Tumor-linked clones in blood grew more by 3 weeks in durable-benefit patients.

Synthetic analogs of TCR templates were spiked into every PCR. Here immunoSEQ multiplex PCR was the method, and the copy in TCRdb shows in-frame clones only, minus some. The sample holds about 100,000 clones, about 90% seen once. Patients' urothelial carcinoma was locally advanced or metastatic. CDR1 is SGHTA, CDR2 FQGTGA, per germline. J lost 3 bases, V lost 7 bases, and 9 bases had no gene match. This CDR3 region has 16 residues. For this clone: Its cognate antigen is unknown.

This sequence originates from a woman of 80 years or more with urothelial cancer. This chain links TRBV7-3 with TRBJ2-3; 11 bases line up with TRBD2. The source material was PBMCs, sampled around atezolizumab (anti-PD-L1) treatment. CDR3 coding DNA: TGTGCCAGCACCCGTAGCGGGAGGGCCCGTACAGATACGCAGTATTTT. Protein: CASTRSGRARTDTQYF.